This T cell receptor beta chain was found in a study of cytomegalovirus exposure and HLA in healthy donors. Trimming took off 8 bases at V and 1 base at J, with 12 bases between the two ends. This CDR3 comprises 14 residues. Germline V gene sequence: CDR1 KGHSH, CDR2 LQKENI. Amplification used 60 Vbeta primers and 13 Jbeta primers. The table came from immunoSEQ multiplex PCR; TCRdb's copy has only in-frame clones and leaves some out. The table shows roughly 140,000 clones, with around three quarters occurring only once. Sequenced input: PBMCs. The TCR originated in a man in his forties in good health and CMV-seronegative. The chain has TRBV18 and TRBJ2-1; tentative D call: TRBD1 (6 bases). CDR3 residues: CASQMDRSYNEQFF. For the CDR3, the DNA is TGTGCCAGCCAGATGGACAGATCCTACAATGAGCAGTTCTTC.